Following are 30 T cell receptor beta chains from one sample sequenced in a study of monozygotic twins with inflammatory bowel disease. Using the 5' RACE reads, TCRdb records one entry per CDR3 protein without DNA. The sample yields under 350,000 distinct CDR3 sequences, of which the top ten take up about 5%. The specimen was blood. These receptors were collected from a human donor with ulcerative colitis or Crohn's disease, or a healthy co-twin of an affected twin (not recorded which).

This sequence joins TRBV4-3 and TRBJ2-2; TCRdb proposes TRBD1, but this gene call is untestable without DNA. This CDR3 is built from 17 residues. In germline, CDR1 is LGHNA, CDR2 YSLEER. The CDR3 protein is CASSQLFRTENTGELFF.

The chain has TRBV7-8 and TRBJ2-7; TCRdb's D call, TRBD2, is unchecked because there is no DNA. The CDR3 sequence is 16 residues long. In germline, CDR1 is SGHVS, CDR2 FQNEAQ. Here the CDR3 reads CASSHGVTGLSYEQYF.

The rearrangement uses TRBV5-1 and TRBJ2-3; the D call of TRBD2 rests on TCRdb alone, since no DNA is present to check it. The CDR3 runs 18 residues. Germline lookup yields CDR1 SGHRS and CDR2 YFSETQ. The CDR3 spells CASSLALASGRGADTQYF.

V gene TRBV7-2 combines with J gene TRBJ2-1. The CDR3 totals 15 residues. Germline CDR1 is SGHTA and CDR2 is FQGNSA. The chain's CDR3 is CASSPFGLVGDEQFF.

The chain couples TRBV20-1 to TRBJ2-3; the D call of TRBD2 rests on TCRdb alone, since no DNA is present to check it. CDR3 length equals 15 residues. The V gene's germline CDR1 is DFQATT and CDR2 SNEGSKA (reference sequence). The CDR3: CSASFWRGGTDTQYF.

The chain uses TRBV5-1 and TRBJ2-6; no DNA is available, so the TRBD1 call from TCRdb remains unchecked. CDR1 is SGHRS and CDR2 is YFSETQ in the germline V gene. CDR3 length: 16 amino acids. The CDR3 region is CASSLETGSGANVLTF.

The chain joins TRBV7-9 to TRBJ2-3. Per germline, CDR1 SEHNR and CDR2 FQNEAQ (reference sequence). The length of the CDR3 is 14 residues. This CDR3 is CASSLVKDTDTQYF.

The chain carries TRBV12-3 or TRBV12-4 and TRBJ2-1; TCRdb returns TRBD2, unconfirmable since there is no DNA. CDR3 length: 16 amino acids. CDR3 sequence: CASSRRGSHSYNEQFF.

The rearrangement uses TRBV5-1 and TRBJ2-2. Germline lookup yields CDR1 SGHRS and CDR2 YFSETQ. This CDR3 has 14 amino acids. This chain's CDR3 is CASSLEGFAGELFF.

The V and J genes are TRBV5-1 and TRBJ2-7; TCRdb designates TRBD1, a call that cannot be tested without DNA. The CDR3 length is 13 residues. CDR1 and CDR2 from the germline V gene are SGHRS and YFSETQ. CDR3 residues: CASTLLGGNEQYF.

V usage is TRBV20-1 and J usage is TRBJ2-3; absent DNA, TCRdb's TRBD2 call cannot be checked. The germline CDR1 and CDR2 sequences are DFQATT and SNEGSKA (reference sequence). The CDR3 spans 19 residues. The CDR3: CSAVLVGSGSFIGFDTQYF.

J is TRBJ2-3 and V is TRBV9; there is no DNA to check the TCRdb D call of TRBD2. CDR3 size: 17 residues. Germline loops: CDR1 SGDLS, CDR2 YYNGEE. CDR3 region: CASSVAGRGGRSDTQYF.

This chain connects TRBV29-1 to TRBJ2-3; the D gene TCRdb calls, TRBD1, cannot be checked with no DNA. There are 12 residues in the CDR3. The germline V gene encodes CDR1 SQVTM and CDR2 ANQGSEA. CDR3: CSGTGTTDTQYF.

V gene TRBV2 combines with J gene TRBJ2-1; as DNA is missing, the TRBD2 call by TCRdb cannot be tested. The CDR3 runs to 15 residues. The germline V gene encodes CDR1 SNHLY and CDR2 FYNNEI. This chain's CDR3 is CASSAKREGRGEQFF.

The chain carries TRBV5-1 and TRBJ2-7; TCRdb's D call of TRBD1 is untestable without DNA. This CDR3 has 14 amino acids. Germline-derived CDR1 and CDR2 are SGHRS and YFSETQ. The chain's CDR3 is CASARGDRVDEQYF. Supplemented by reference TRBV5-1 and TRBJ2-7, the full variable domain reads KAGVTQTPRYLIKTRGQQVTLSCSPISGHRSVSWYQQTPGQGLQFLFEYFSETQRNKGNFPGRFSGRQFSNSRSEMNVSTLELGDSALYLCASARGDRVDEQYFGPGTRLTVT.

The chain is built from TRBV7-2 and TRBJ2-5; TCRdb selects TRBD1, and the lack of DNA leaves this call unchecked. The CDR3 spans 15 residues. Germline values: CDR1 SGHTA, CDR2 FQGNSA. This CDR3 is CASSLSGGAVETQYF.

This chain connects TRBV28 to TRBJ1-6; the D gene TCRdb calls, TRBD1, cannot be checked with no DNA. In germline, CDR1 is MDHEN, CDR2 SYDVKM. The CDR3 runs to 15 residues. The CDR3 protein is CASSLPGRTNSPLHF.

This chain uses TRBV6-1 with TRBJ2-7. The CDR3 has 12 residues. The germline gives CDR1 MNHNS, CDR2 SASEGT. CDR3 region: CASTKDSYEQYF.

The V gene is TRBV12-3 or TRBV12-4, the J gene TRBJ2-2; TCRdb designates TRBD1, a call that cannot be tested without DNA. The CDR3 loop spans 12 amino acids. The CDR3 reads CASKTGAGELFF.

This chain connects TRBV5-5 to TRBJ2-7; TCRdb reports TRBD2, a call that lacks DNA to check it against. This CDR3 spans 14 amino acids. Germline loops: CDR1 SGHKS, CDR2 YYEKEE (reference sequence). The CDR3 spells CASSLERGGSEQYF. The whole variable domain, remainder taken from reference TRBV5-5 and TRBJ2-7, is DAGVTQSPTHLIKTRGQQVTLRCSPISGHKSVSWYQQVLGQGPQFIFQYYEKEERGRGNFPDRFSARQFPNYSSELNVNALLLGDSALYLCASSLERGGSEQYFGPGTRLTVT.

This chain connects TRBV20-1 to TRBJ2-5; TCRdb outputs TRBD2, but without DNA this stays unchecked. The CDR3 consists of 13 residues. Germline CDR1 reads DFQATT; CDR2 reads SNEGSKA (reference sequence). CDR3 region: CSATLGHRETQYF.

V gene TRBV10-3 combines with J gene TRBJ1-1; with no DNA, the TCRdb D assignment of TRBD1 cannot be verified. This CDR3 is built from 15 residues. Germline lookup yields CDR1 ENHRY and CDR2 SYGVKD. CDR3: CAISEGGMGNTEAFF.

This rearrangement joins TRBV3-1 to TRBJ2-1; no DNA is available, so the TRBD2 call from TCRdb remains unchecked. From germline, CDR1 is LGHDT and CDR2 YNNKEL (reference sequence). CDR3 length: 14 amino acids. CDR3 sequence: CASHLAGAYNEQFF.

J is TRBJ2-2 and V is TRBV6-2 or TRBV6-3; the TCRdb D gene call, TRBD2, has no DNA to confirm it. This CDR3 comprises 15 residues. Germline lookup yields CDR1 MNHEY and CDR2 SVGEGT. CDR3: CASRRGLANTGELFF.

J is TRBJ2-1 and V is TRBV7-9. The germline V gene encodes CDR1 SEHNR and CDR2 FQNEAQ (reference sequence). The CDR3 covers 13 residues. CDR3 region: CASSPGRYDEQFF.

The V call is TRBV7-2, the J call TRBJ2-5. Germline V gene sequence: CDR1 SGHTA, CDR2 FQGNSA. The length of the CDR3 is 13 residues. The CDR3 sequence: CASSLGKIETQYF.

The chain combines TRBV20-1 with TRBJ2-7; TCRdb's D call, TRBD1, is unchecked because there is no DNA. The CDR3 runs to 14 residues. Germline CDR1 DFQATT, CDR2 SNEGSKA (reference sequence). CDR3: CSATGGSHPTQQYF.

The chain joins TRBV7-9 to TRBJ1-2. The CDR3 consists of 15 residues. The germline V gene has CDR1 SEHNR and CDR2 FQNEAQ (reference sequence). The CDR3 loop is CASSLLQPSSYGYTF.

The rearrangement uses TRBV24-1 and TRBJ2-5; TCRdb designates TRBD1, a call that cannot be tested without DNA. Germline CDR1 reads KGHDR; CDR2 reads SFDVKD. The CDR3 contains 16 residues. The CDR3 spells CATSDPGQGYAETQYF.

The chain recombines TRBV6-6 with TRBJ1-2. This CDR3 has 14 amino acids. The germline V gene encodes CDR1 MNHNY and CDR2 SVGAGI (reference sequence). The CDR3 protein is CASIKGPDRYGYTF.